These T cell receptor beta chains were read from a single sample in a study of control samples from healthy donors and cancer patients. Data came from immunoSEQ multiplex PCR; TCRdb stores just in-frame clones and leaves some out. This sample has nearly 200,000 clones, with about 89% found just once. Sequenced material: blood. These receptors all stem from a man aged 25-45 years in good health. Each CDR3 is given with its conserved first and last residue. The D gene is left open where the match is weak. Clone size is not always given. Where it is, it says once, few, many or a class for expanded clones.

d_call | j_call | v_call | clone_size | cdr3_aa | cdr3_nt
NA | TRBJ2-2 | TRBV27 | NA | CASTYGRRTSYTGELFF | TGTGCCAGCACCTATGGGCGGCGCACTAGTTACACCGGGGAGCTGTTTTTT
NA | TRBJ2-1 | TRBV12-3/TRBV12-4 | NA | CASSPSVGNEQFF | TGTGCCAGCAGTCCTTCTGTAGGCAATGAGCAGTTCTTC
NA | TRBJ2-7 | TRBV21-1 | once | CASSKATTMTGPVRKNYEQYF | TGTGCCAGCAGCAAAGCTACAACTATGACAGGACCCGTCCGAAAAAACTACGAGCAGTACTTC
NA | TRBJ1-2 | TRBV30 | NA | CAWPPKGVTDGYTF | TGTGCCTGGCCTCCTAAAGGGGTGACGGATGGCTACACCTTC
TRBD1 | TRBJ1-3 | TRBV30 | few | CAGDRTGGGNTIYF | TGTGCCGGCGATAGGACAGGGGGCGGAAACACCATATATTTT
NA | TRBJ2-7 | TRBV11-2 | NA | CASSFQGNEQYF | TGTGCCAGCAGCTTCCAGGGAAACGAGCAGTACTTC
NA | TRBJ1-1 | TRBV11-2 | NA | CASSLRGMVRAEAFF | TGTGCCAGCAGCTTACGGGGGATGGTTCGGGCTGAAGCTTTCTTT
NA | TRBJ2-2 | TRBV10-3 | NA | CAISENGPNTGELFF | TGTGCCATCAGTGAGAACGGGCCGAACACCGGGGAGCTGTTTTTT
NA | TRBJ1-5 | TRBV6-1 | NA | CASSEARDGGQPQHF | TGTGCCAGCAGTGAAGCGCGGGACGGGGGTCAGCCCCAGCATTTT
TRBD1 | TRBJ1-1 | TRBV28 | NA | CATMTRQGFDEAFF | TGTGCCACCATGACTAGACAGGGGTTTGATGAAGCTTTCTTT
TRBD1 | TRBJ2-7 | TRBV27 | once | CASSRQGRHEQYF | TGTGCCAGCAGCCGACAGGGGAGACACGAGCAGTACTTC
NA | TRBJ1-2 | TRBV5-1 | NA | CASSLEGGRTGYTF | TGCGCCAGCAGCTTGGAGGGGGGTCGGACCGGCTACACCTTC